The 17 T cell receptor beta chains below come from one sample, sequenced in a study of T cell responses to AZD1222 COVID-19 vaccine. The table came from immunoSEQ multiplex PCR; TCRdb's copy has only in-frame clones and leaves some out. The data show 100,000 to 150,000 clones, with around 90% seen just once and about 4.4% held by the top ten. This specimen consisted of peripheral blood, obtained on day 0 of MenACWY control vaccination. The source of these receptors is an adult in good health.

The rearrangement links TRBV19 to TRBJ2-7, with TRBD1 as a possible D gene (6 bases). Trimming took off 4 bases at V and 1 base at J, with 14 bases between the two ends. This CDR3 region has 15 residues. Germline V gene lookup returns CDR1 LNHDA and CDR2 SQIVND (reference sequence). This CDR3 reads CASSTPGTRSYEQYF. In DNA form, the CDR3 reads TGTGCCAGTAGTACCCCCGGGACAAGGTCCTACGAGCAGTACTTC. Together with reference TRBV19 and TRBJ2-7, the CDR3 gives the full variable domain: DGGITQSPKYLFRKEGQNVTLSCEQNLNHDAMYWYRQDPGQGLRLIYYSQIVNDFQKGDIAEGYSVSREKKESFPLTVTSAQKNPTAFYLCASSTPGTRSYEQYFGPGTRLTVT.

V and J are TRBV19 and TRBJ1-2, with 7 bases matching TRBD1. With 3 bases clipped from V and 7 bases from J, the junction kept 14 bases outside the gene matches. Germline CDR1 and CDR2: LNHDA and SQIVND (reference sequence). CDR3 length: 16 residues. The DNA for the CDR3 is TGTGCCAGTAGTATCCCCTCCACAGGGGACGCCGGTGGCTACACCTTC. It codes for CASSIPSTGDAGGYTF.

The rearrangement links TRBV7-3 to TRBJ2-1; TRBD2 might be the D (8 bases). Trimming took 4 bases from V and 9 from J, leaving 19 bases between them. This CDR3 spans 15 amino acids. Germline lookup yields CDR1 SGHTA and CDR2 FQGTGA. CDR3 residues: CASSSREGAGGEQFF. Here the CDR3 DNA reads TGTGCCAGCAGCTCCCGGGAGGGGGCGGGTGGTGAGCAGTTCTTC. Full variable domain (outside the CDR3, taken from reference TRBV7-3 and TRBJ2-1): GAGVSQTPSNKVTEKGKYVELRCDPISGHTALYWYRQSLGQGPEFLIYFQGTGAADDSGLPNDRFFAVRPEGSVSTLKIQRTERGDSAVYLCASSSREGAGGEQFFGPGTRLTVL.

The V call is TRBV6-5, the J call TRBJ1-4; 7 nucleotides line up with TRBD1. CDR3 length equals 13 residues. After removal of 11 bases from V and 7 bases from J, the junction contained 10 bases not matched to a gene. CDR1 is MNHEY and CDR2 is SVGAGI in the germline V gene. CDR3 nucleotide sequence: TGTGCCTCTACAGGGGCGGCAGGTGAAAAACTGTTTTTT. It encodes CASTGAAGEKLFF.

The chain couples TRBV6-5 to TRBJ2-2; tentative D call: TRBD1 (7 bases). Germline V gene sequence: CDR1 MNHEY, CDR2 SVGAGI. Trimming left V 7 bases short and J 4 bases short, with 16 bases between. The CDR3 length is 15 residues. The CDR3 spells CASIFWQGGTGELFF. In DNA, the CDR3 is TGTGCCAGCATTTTTTGGCAGGGGGGCACCGGGGAGCTGTTTTTT.

V usage is TRBV5-1 and J usage is TRBJ1-2; TRBD1 matches 7 bases. With V trimmed by 4 bases and J by 6 bases, 9 bases remained unmatched. CDR3 length: 14 amino acids. Germline V gene data show CDR1 as SGHRS and CDR2 as YFSETQ. DNA for the CDR3: TGCGCCAGCAGCGAACTCCGGGACAGAGATGGCTACACCTTC. Residues: CASSELRDRDGYTF.

The chain joins TRBV7-3 to TRBJ2-5; possible D gene TRBD2, 6 bases. V dropped 2 bases and J dropped 2 bases, with 12 bases sitting between them. The CDR3 length is 15 residues. Germline V CDR1 and CDR2: SGHTA, FQGTGA. CDR3 amino acids: CASSLYTRGQETQYF. The CDR3 coding sequence is TGTGCCAGCAGCTTATATACACGGGGGCAAGAGACCCAGTACTTC.

The V and J genes are TRBV28 and TRBJ1-2; D might be TRBD1 (5 bases). CDR1 MDHEN and CDR2 SYDVKM come from the germline V gene. V lost 1 base to trimming and J lost 8 bases, with 14 bases between them. The CDR3 totals 14 residues. The CDR3: CASSLLAGGRGYTF. For the CDR3, the DNA is TGTGCCAGCAGTTTATTGGCGGGGGGAAGGGGCTACACCTTC.

CDR3 DNA: TGTGCCAGCAGCTTAGTTGTCTCTGGAAACACCATATATTTT. Translation: CASSLVVSGNTIYF. V and J are TRBV7-9 and TRBJ1-3; D remains ambiguous. V lost 1 base and J 0 bases, leaving 4 bases between the germline ends. Germline V gives CDR1 SEHNR, CDR2 FQNEAQ (reference sequence). The CDR3 is 14 residues long.

This clone was seen a few times. The chain employs TRBV5-4 and TRBJ2-2; D is undetermined. The length of the CDR3 is 14 residues. V lost 3 bases and J lost 8, with 14 bases in between. Germline V gene lookup returns CDR1 SGHNT and CDR2 YYREEE (reference sequence). CDR3 coding DNA: TGTGCCAGCAGCTCGGGCCTGTTTGGGGGGGAGCTGTTTTTT. Protein product: CASSSGLFGGELFF.

The CDR3 DNA sequence: TGTGCCAGCAGCTCCACCCGAGAAAAACTGTTTTTT. Its protein is CASSSTREKLFF. V is TRBV7-8 and J is TRBJ1-4, with unresolved D. Germline V gene data show CDR1 as SGHVS and CDR2 as FQNEAQ. V was clipped by 4 bases and J by 8 bases, with 8 bases between them. This CDR3 comprises 12 residues. The entire variable domain, with the rest obtained from reference TRBV7-8 and TRBJ1-4, is as follows: GAGVSQSPRYKVAKRGQDVALRCDPISGHVSLFWYQQALGQGPEFLTYFQNEAQLDKSGLPSDRFFAERPEGSVSTLKIQRTQQEDSAVYLCASSSTREKLFFGSGTQLSVL.

The chain joins TRBV27 to TRBJ2-2, with D perhaps being TRBD1 or TRBD2 (5 bases each). CDR1 and CDR2 from the germline V gene are MNHEY and SMNVEV (reference sequence). Trimming took 2 bases from V and 3 from J, leaving 7 bases between them. This CDR3 is 14 amino acids long. This CDR3 is CASSLVGDTGELFF. As DNA, the CDR3 is TGTGCCAGCAGTTTAGTGGGGGACACCGGGGAGCTGTTTTTT.

The chain is built from TRBV6-1 and TRBJ1-5, with a possible D match to TRBD1 (6 bases). Between the trimmed V and J ends, which lost 1 base and 5 bases, there was a span of 12 bases. Germline values: CDR1 MNHNS, CDR2 SASEGT. The CDR3 loop spans 15 amino acids. The CDR3 is CASSEVPGADQPQHF. The CDR3 coding sequence is TGTGCCAGCAGTGAAGTCCCAGGGGCTGATCAGCCCCAGCATTTT.

The chain employs TRBV5-1 and TRBJ2-7; TRBD2 matches 13 bases. V gave up 0 bases and J gave up 6 bases; unmatched junction bases: 3. Germline V lookup: CDR1 SGHRS, CDR2 YFSETQ. The CDR3 loop spans 15 amino acids. The CDR3: CASSLGTSGRSEQYF. In nucleotides, the CDR3 is TGCGCCAGCAGCTTGGGGACTAGCGGGAGAAGCGAGCAGTACTTC. The whole variable domain, filled in from reference TRBV5-1 and TRBJ2-7, reads KAGVTQTPRYLIKTRGQQVTLSCSPISGHRSVSWYQQTPGQGLQFLFEYFSETQRNKGNFPGRFSGRQFSNSRSEMNVSTLELGDSALYLCASSLGTSGRSEQYFGPGTRLTVT.

V is TRBV19 and J is TRBJ1-4; D is ambiguous. Germline V gives CDR1 LNHDA, CDR2 SQIVND (reference sequence). CDR3 size: 14 residues. V lost 3 bases and J lost 0, with 5 bases in between. In DNA, the CDR3 is TGTGCCAGTAGTATCTCTGCAACTAATGAAAAACTGTTTTTT. Translating it yields CASSISATNEKLFF.

The chain combines TRBV28 with TRBJ1-5, with 11 bases that match TRBD1. J was trimmed by 5 bases and V by 5 bases; bases with no gene match: 11. Germline V gene lookup returns CDR1 MDHEN and CDR2 SYDVKM. This CDR3 comprises 17 residues. This chain's CDR3 is CASSLIQWTGGHQPQHF. The CDR3 nucleotides read TGTGCCAGCAGTCTGATTCAATGGACAGGGGGCCATCAGCCCCAGCATTTT.

The J gene is TRBJ2-7, the V gene TRBV18; TRBD2 aligns across 11 bases. From germline, CDR1 is KGHSH and CDR2 LQKENI. V lost 3 bases and J lost 7; bases outside the gene matches: 2. The CDR3 spans 13 residues. CDR3 loop: CASSPRLAGEQYV. CDR3 in DNA: TGTGCCAGCTCACCCAGACTAGCGGGGGAGCAGTACGTC.